A single sample is the source of the 3 T cell receptor beta chains below, sequenced in a study of cytomegalovirus exposure and HLA in healthy donors. Only in-frame clones appear in the TCRdb table, and some are missing; sequencing was by immunoSEQ multiplex PCR. The profile shows 150,000 or so clones, 86% of them singletons. The sequenced material came from PBMCs. The receptors here all came from a human donor in good health.

The V gene is TRBV5-6, the J gene TRBJ2-1, with D unclear. Deletions cut 0 bases from V and 7 bases from J, with 8 bases between. CDR3 length equals 13 residues. Looked up from germline, CDR1 is SGHDT and CDR2 is YYEEEE. CDR3 residues: CASSLVSLNEQFF. CDR3 sequence (DNA): TGTGCCAGCAGCTTGGTTTCCCTGAATGAGCAGTTCTTC.

This rearrangement joins TRBV29-1 to TRBJ2-7; possibly TRBD2 for D (5 bases). The CDR3 covers 14 residues. Trimming cost V 7 bases and J 0 bases, with 16 bases left between them. CDR1 SQVTM and CDR2 ANQGSEA come from the germline V gene. The CDR3 loop reads CSARRQEDSYEQYF. The CDR3 region has the DNA TGCAGCGCCAGGAGGCAGGAGGACTCCTACGAGCAGTACTTC.

This clone was seen only once. The chain combines TRBV4-2 with TRBJ2-2, with no clear D. CDR1 is LGHNA and CDR2 is YNFKEQ in the germline V gene. V lost 1 base and J lost 4, with 19 bases in between. The CDR3 runs 18 residues. The CDR3 loop is CASSQALAARPTTGELFF. CDR3 DNA sequence: TGTGCCAGCAGCCAAGCTTTGGCGGCCCGACCTACCACCGGGGAGCTGTTTTTT.